These T cell receptor beta chains were read from a single sample in a study of blood T cell repertoires in COVID-19. Sequenced by immunoSEQ multiplex PCR; TCRdb stores in-frame clones only, minus some. The sample holds over 100,000 clones, approximately 90% seen once. Sequencing was performed on peripheral blood. The source of these receptors is a woman aged 50 to 60 with COVID-19, enrolled during active disease. Both conserved end residues are part of each CDR3. Each record gives: clone size, D gene, J gene, V gene, CDR3 protein, CDR3 DNA. The D gene is left open where the match is weak. Clone size is stated in some rows and not others, as once, few, many or a class when expanded.

>.|.|TRBJ1-1|TRBV30
CAWSVGPPSAFF
TGTGCCTGGAGTGTTGGCCCTCCATCAGCTTTCTTT
>.|.|TRBJ1-2|TRBV19
CASSPPRGTDGYTF
TGTGCCAGTAGTCCTCCTAGGGGGACCGATGGCTACACCTTC
>.|.|TRBJ2-1|TRBV7-2
CASSLSPVNNEQFF
TGTGCCAGCAGCTTATCCCCCGTTAACAATGAGCAGTTCTTC
>.|.|TRBJ1-2|TRBV6-5
CASGQSLGYTF
TGTGCCAGCGGCCAATCCTTAGGCTACACCTTC
>.|.|TRBJ2-3|TRBV4-2
CASSQDPGDTQYF
TGTGCCAGCAGCCAAGACCCGGGAGATACGCAGTATTTT
>.|TRBD2|TRBJ2-7|TRBV7-2
CASSFRGGAWRGVNEQYF
TGTGCCAGCAGCTTCCGTGGTGGGGCCTGGCGGGGGGTAAACGAGCAGTACTTC
>once|.|TRBJ2-3|TRBV5-4
CASSSVVAASTDTQYF
TGTGCCAGCAGCTCCGTGGTAGCAGCTAGCACAGATACGCAGTATTTT
>.|TRBD1|TRBJ1-1|TRBV28
CASRGQTFEAFF
TGTGCCAGCCGGGGACAGACCTTTGAAGCTTTCTTT
>.|.|TRBJ2-3|TRBV10-3
CAISQPPEDTQYF
TGTGCCATCAGTCAACCGCCTGAGGATACGCAGTATTTT
>.|.|TRBJ2-3|TRBV24-1
CATSDAGAVTDTQYF
TGTGCCACCAGTGACGCGGGGGCAGTCACAGATACGCAGTATTTT
>.|.|TRBJ2-5|TRBV6-5
CASSSGETQYF
TGTGCCAGCAGCTCCGGAGAGACCCAGTACTTC
>once|.|TRBJ1-1|TRBV28
CASSTGHQNTEAFF
TGTGCCAGCAGCACGGGACATCAGAACACTGAAGCTTTCTTT
>.|.|TRBJ1-1|TRBV29-1
CSVDRVYMNTEAFF
TGCAGCGTTGACAGGGTTTATATGAACACTGAAGCTTTCTTT
>.|TRBD1|TRBJ2-7|TRBV19
CASSDLPGTGVSGEQYF
TGTGCCAGTAGTGACCTACCCGGGACAGGGGTGAGCGGCGAGCAGTACTTC
>.|.|TRBJ1-1|TRBV29-1
CSVWGVGEAFF
TGCAGCGTTTGGGGCGTGGGTGAAGCTTTCTTT
>.|.|TRBJ1-3|TRBV2
CASKLQRQSSGNTIYF
TGTGCCAGCAAACTCCAACGACAGAGCTCTGGAAACACCATATATTTT
>.|.|TRBJ1-2|TRBV19
CASSPTGSHGYTF
TGTGCCAGTAGTCCAACAGGGAGCCATGGCTACACCTTC